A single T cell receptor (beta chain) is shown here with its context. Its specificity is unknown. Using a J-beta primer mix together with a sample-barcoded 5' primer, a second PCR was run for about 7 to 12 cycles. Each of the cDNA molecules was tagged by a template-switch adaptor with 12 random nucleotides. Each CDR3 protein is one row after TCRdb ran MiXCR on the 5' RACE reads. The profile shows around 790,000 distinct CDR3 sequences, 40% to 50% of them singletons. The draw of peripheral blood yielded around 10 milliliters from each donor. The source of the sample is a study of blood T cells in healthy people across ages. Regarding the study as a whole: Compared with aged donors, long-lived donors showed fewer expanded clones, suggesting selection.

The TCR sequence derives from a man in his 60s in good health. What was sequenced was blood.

The CDR3 spells CASSLNPGTGTYEQYF. The CDR3 DNA sequence: TGTGCCAGCAGCCTCAACCCGGGGACAGGGACCTACGAGCAGTACTTC. The chain employs TRBV9 and TRBJ2-7, with TRBD1 matching 9 bases. Germline V CDR1 and CDR2: SGDLS, YYNGEE. This CDR3 spans 16 amino acids. With V trimmed by 4 bases and J by 2 bases, 10 bases remained unmatched.